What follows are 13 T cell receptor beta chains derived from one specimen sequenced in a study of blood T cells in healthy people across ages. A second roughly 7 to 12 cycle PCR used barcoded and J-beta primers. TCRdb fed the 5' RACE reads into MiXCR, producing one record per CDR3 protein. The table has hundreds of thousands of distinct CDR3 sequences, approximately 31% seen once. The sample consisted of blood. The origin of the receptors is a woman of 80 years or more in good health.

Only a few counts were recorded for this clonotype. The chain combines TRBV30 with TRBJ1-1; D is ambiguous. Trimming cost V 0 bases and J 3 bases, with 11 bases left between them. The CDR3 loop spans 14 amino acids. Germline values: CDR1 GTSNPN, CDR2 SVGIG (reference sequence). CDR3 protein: CAWSVAGGYTEAFF. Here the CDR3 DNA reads TGTGCCTGGAGTGTGGCGGGAGGATACACTGAAGCTTTCTTT.

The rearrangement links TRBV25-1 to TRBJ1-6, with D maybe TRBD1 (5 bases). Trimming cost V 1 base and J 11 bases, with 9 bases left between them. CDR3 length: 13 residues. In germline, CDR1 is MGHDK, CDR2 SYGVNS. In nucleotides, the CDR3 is TGTGCCAGCAGTGAATCTTGGGGGACACCCCTCCACTTT. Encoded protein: CASSESWGTPLHF.

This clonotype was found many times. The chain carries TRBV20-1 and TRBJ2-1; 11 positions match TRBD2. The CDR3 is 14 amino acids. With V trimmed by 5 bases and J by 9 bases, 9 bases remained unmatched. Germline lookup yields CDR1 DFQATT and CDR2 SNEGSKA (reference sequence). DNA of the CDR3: TGCAGTGCTGAGACTAGCGGGGTGGTGGGTGAGCAGTTCTTC. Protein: CSAETSGVVGEQFF.

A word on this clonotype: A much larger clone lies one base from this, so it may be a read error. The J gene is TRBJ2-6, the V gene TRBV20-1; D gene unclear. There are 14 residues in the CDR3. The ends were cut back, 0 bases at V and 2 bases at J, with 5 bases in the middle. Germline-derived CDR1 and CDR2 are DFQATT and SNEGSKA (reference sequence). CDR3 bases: TGCAGTGCTAGAGACCTCCCTGGGGCCAACGTCCTGACTTTC. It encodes CSARDLPGANVLTF.

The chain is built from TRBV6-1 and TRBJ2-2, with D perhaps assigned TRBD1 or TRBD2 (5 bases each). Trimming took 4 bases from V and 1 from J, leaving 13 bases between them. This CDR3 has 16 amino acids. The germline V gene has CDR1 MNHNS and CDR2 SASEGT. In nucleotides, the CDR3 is TGTGCCAGCAGTGCTACCGGGACCGTGAACACCGGGGAGCTGTTTTTT. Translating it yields CASSATGTVNTGELFF.

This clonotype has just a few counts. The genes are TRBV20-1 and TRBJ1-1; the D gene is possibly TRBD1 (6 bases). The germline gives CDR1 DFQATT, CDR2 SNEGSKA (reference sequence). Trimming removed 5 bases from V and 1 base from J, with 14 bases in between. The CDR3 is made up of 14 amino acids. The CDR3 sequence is CSAFQEQGNTEAFF. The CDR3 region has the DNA TGCAGTGCTTTCCAGGAACAGGGGAACACTGAAGCTTTCTTT.

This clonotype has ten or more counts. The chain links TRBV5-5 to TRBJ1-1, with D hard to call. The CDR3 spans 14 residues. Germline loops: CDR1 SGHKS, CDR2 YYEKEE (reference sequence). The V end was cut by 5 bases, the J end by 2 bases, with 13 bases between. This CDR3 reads CASSPILGNTEAFF. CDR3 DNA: TGTGCCAGCAGTCCCATTCTCGGCAACACTGAAGCTTTCTTT.

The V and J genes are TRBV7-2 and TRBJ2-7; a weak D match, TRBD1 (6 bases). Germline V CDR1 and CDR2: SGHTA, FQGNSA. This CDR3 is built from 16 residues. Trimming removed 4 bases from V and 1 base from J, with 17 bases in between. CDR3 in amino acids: CASSSQAPQGSYEQYF. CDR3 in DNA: TGTGCCAGCAGCTCCCAAGCCCCACAGGGATCCTACGAGCAGTACTTC.

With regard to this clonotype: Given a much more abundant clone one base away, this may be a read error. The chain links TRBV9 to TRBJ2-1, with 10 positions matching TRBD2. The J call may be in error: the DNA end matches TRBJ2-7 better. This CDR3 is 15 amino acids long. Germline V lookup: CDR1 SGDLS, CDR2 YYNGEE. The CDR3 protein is CASSASGGRGNEQYF. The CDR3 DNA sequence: TGTGCCAGCAGTGCTAGCGGGGGACGCGGCAATGAGCAGTACTTC.

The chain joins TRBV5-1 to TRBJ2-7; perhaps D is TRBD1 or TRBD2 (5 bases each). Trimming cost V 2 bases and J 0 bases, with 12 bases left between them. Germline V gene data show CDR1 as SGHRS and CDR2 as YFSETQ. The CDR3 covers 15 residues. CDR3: CASSFGTSSSYEQYF. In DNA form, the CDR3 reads TGCGCCAGCAGCTTCGGGACGTCGAGCTCCTACGAGCAGTACTTC. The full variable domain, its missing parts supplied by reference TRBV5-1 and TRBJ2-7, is KAGVTQTPRYLIKTRGQQVTLSCSPISGHRSVSWYQQTPGQGLQFLFEYFSETQRNKGNFPGRFSGRQFSNSRSEMNVSTLELGDSALYLCASSFGTSSSYEQYFGPGTRLTVT.

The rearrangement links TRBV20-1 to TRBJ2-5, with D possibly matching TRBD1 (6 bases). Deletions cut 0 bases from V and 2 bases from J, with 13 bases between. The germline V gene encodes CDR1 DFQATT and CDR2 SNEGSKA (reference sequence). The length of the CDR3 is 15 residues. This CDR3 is CSARDFRGPQETQYF. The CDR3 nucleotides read TGCAGTGCTAGAGATTTCAGGGGACCTCAAGAGACCCAGTACTTC.

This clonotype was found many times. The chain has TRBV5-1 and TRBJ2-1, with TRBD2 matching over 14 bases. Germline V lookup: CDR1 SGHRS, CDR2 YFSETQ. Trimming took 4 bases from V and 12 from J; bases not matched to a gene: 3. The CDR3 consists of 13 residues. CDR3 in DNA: TGCGCCAGCAGCGCCGGGACTAGCGGGGGGCAGTTCTTC. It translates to CASSAGTSGGQFF.

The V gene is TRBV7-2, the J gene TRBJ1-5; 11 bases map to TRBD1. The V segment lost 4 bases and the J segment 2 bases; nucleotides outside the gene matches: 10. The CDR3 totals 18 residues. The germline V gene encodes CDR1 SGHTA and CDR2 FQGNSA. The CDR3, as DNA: TGTGCCAGCAGCTCCGCGCGAGGACAGGGGGCTGGCAATCAGCCCCAGCATTTT. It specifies CASSSARGQGAGNQPQHF.